This passage covers 25 T cell receptor beta chains from one sample sequenced in a study of blood T cell repertoires in COVID-19. The method was immunoSEQ multiplex PCR; TCRdb's version includes in-frame clones alone and lacks a portion of them. The sample yields a few hundred thousand clones, around 90% seen once. The sequencing input was PBMCs or T cells enriched from blood (not recorded which). The receptors here all came from a woman under 30 with acute COVID-19.

Points on this clone: Other DNA sequences in the sample encode the same CDR3. The chain couples TRBV28 to TRBJ1-1; TRBD1 matches 9 bases. V lost 3 bases and J lost 2; bases outside the gene matches: 1. The CDR3 is 14 amino acids. The germline CDR1 and CDR2 sequences are MDHEN and SYDVKM. Here the CDR3 reads CASSLGQGNTEAFF. DNA for the CDR3: TGTGCCAGCAGTTTGGGACAGGGCAACACTGAAGCTTTCTTT.

The chain recombines TRBV23-1 with TRBJ2-7, with 8 bases fitting TRBD1. TRBV23-1 is assigned to the ORF class and has an uncertain function. Unmatched junction bases numbered 10, after V lost 0 bases and J lost 3 bases. This CDR3 contains 17 residues. CDR3: CASSQSEPGTGHYEQYF. The CDR3 DNA reads TGCGCCAGCAGTCAATCGGAACCCGGGACAGGACACTACGAGCAGTACTTC.

The chain combines TRBV5-4 with TRBJ2-3; a possible D gene is TRBD2 (6 bases). Trimming shortened V by 7 bases and J by 4 bases, and 16 bases separated the two germline ends. The CDR3 loop spans 14 amino acids. Germline CDR1 SGHNT, CDR2 YYREEE (reference sequence). The CDR3 here is CASGWGERADTQYF. The CDR3 DNA sequence: TGTGCCAGCGGATGGGGGGAGCGGGCAGATACGCAGTATTTT.

The chain has TRBV7-3 and TRBJ2-5; D possibly corresponds to TRBD1 (6 bases). Trimming removed 3 bases from V and 5 bases from J, with 10 bases in between. This CDR3 is 13 amino acids long. CDR1 is SGHTA and CDR2 is FQGTGA in the germline V gene. CDR3 bases: TGTGCCAGCAGCTTCGCAGGGGAGGAGACCCAGTACTTC. Protein sequence: CASSFAGEETQYF.

The chain uses TRBV28 and TRBJ2-5; TRBD2 aligns across 8 bases. With V trimmed by 2 bases and J by 1 base, 0 bases remained unmatched. Per germline, CDR1 MDHEN and CDR2 SYDVKM. The CDR3 loop spans 14 amino acids. CDR3 region: CASSLRGGQETQYF. CDR3 DNA sequence: TGTGCCAGCAGTTTACGGGGGGGCCAAGAGACCCAGTACTTC.

The chain employs TRBV25-1 and TRBJ2-7; 8 nucleotides match TRBD1. The CDR3 runs to 13 residues. Germline V gives CDR1 MGHDK, CDR2 SYGVNS. The V segment lost 5 bases and the J segment 5 bases; nucleotides outside the gene matches: 5. CDR3 sequence: CASSTTGVHEQYF. The DNA of the CDR3 is TGTGCCAGCAGTACGACAGGGGTTCACGAGCAGTACTTC.

The chain uses TRBV7-3 and TRBJ1-2; 7 bases fit TRBD1. CDR1 SGHTA and CDR2 FQGTGA come from the germline V gene. CDR3 length: 15 residues. J lost 3 bases, V lost 4 bases, and 8 bases had no gene match. CDR3 residues: CASSSGPGGDYGYTF. The CDR3, as DNA: TGTGCCAGCAGCTCAGGTCCAGGGGGTGACTATGGCTACACCTTC.

This clone appeared a single time. The rearrangement joins TRBV2 to TRBJ2-6; TRBD1 matches at 7 bases. The germline V gene encodes CDR1 SNHLY and CDR2 FYNNEI. This CDR3 has 18 residues. After removal of 4 bases from V and 0 bases from J, the junction contained 9 bases not matched to a gene. This CDR3 reads CASSVLRDSISGANVLTF. CDR3 nucleotide sequence: TGTGCCAGCAGTGTCCTCCGGGACAGCATCTCTGGGGCCAACGTCCTGACTTTC.

This chain connects TRBV6-5 to TRBJ1-2; D gene unclear. The CDR3 has 12 amino acids. Per germline, CDR1 MNHEY and CDR2 SVGAGI. V was shortened by 2 bases and J by 8 bases, with 9 bases between the two germline ends. CDR3 residues: CASSYKGGGYTF. Here the CDR3 DNA reads TGTGCCAGCAGTTACAAAGGAGGGGGCTACACCTTC.

This clone was seen a handful of times. The V call is TRBV6-5, the J call TRBJ2-3; D may be TRBD2 (5 bases). Deletions cut 0 bases from V and 1 base from J, with 11 bases between. Germline-derived CDR1 and CDR2 are MNHEY and SVGAGI. CDR3 size: 16 residues. CDR3 region: CASSYSSLGGTDTQYF. The CDR3 DNA follows: TGTGCCAGCAGTTACTCCAGTCTCGGGGGCACAGATACGCAGTATTTT.

This clone has a single count. J is TRBJ2-3 and V is TRBV2, with a possible D match to TRBD2 (5 bases). CDR1 and CDR2 (germline): SNHLY, FYNNEI. Trimming shortened V by 3 bases and J by 3 bases, and 10 bases separated the two germline ends. This CDR3 comprises 14 residues. The CDR3 region is CASSDPRLTDTQYF. In DNA, the CDR3 is TGTGCCAGCAGTGATCCCAGACTAACAGATACGCAGTATTTT.

The genes are TRBV28 and TRBJ2-1, with TRBD2 identical over 7 bases. Losses at the gene ends were 3 bases for V and 7 bases for J; bases not matched to a gene: 24. The CDR3 extends over 20 amino acids. Germline CDR1 is MDHEN and CDR2 is SYDVKM. CDR3 nucleotide sequence: TGTGCCAGCAGTTTTGAAGTAGGACTAGAGAACCTCATGTATGATAATGAGCAGTTCTTC. Its protein product is CASSFEVGLENLMYDNEQFF.

The chain employs TRBV28 and TRBJ2-5; the match to TRBD1 covers 7 bases. Germline CDR1 reads MDHEN; CDR2 reads SYDVKM. After removal of 7 bases from V and 4 bases from J, the junction contained 9 bases not matched to a gene. The CDR3 length is 14 residues. The CDR3 sequence is CASTKRGLAETQYF. CDR3 DNA sequence: TGTGCCAGCACTAAAAGGGGGCTGGCAGAGACCCAGTACTTC.

The J gene is TRBJ1-1, the V gene TRBV5-1; TRBD1 matches 8 bases. Trimming removed 3 bases from V and 1 base from J; junction bases left unmatched: 14. The CDR3 consists of 18 residues. Germline V gene sequence: CDR1 SGHRS, CDR2 YFSETQ. CDR3 coding DNA: TGCGCCAGCAGCTCCTTTCCTGACAGGGGAAAACAGAACACTGAAGCTTTCTTT. As protein: CASSSFPDRGKQNTEAFF. Full variable domain (rest looked up from reference TRBV5-1 and TRBJ1-1): KAGVTQTPRYLIKTRGQQVTLSCSPISGHRSVSWYQQTPGQGLQFLFEYFSETQRNKGNFPGRFSGRQFSNSRSEMNVSTLELGDSALYLCASSSFPDRGKQNTEAFFGQGTRLTVV.

This rearrangement joins TRBV5-8 to TRBJ2-5; TRBD2 matches 14 bases. The CDR3 contains 17 residues. CDR1 is SGHTS, CDR2 YDEGEE, per germline. With 4 bases clipped from V and 2 bases from J, the junction kept 7 bases outside the gene matches. CDR3 in DNA: TGTGCCAGCAGCCCGGGACTAGCGGGAGCAGGACAAGAGACCCAGTACTTC. It yields the protein CASSPGLAGAGQETQYF.

The chain has TRBV19 and TRBJ2-3; a possible D gene is TRBD1 (5 bases). The germline V gene has CDR1 LNHDA and CDR2 SQIVND (reference sequence). Trimming left V 0 bases short and J 3 bases short, with 13 bases between. CDR3 length: 16 residues. The CDR3 nucleotides are TGTGCCAGTAGTATAGATCCGGAAGGGGTAACAGATACGCAGTATTTT. Residues: CASSIDPEGVTDTQYF.

The chain uses TRBV6-5 and TRBJ2-7, with D possibly matching TRBD1 (6 bases). Germline CDR1 MNHEY, CDR2 SVGAGI. V dropped 0 bases and J dropped 6 bases, with 15 bases sitting between them. The CDR3 is 15 amino acids. This CDR3 is CASSYSSRGNGEQYF. For the CDR3, the DNA is TGTGCCAGCAGTTACTCGAGCAGGGGAAACGGCGAGCAGTACTTC.

This chain connects TRBV18 to TRBJ2-4; D is possibly TRBD2 (6 bases). The V and J ends lost 4 bases and 7 bases respectively, with 20 bases between them. Germline CDR1 and CDR2: KGHSH and LQKENI. This CDR3 is 16 amino acids long. CDR3 protein: CASSHTGTPIWNIQYF. In DNA, the CDR3 is TGTGCCAGCTCACACACCGGGACTCCGATCTGGAACATTCAGTACTTC.

The V call is TRBV6-5, the J call TRBJ2-7; a weak D match, TRBD2 (6 bases). V was cut by 10 bases and J by 1 base, with 14 bases left in between. The CDR3 has 13 amino acids. Germline CDR1 is MNHEY and CDR2 is SVGAGI. The CDR3 bases are TGTGCCACCGAGGTCGGAGGGTCCTACGAGCAGTACTTC. Its protein is CATEVGGSYEQYF.

This rearrangement joins TRBV2 to TRBJ2-1, with 7 bases matching TRBD1. The CDR3 runs 16 residues. Germline V gene data show CDR1 as SNHLY and CDR2 as FYNNEI. J lost 5 bases, V lost 5 bases, and 12 bases had no gene match. The CDR3 nucleotides are TGTGCCAGCAGTCGCGTACAGGGGCCGGCGGACAATGAGCAGTTCTTC. Residues: CASSRVQGPADNEQFF.

The chain uses TRBV29-1 and TRBJ1-5, with TRBD1 matching over 8 bases. The CDR3 loop spans 12 amino acids. V dropped 6 bases and J dropped 5; count of bases not matched to a gene: 3. Germline V gene lookup returns CDR1 SQVTM and CDR2 ANQGSEA. The CDR3 bases are TGCAGCGTCGGACAGGGTTATCAGCCCCAGCATTTT. Its protein product is CSVGQGYQPQHF.

CDR3 nucleotides: TGCAGTGCTAGGCCGGGGCCGGGGGGCACCTTC. Its protein is CSARPGPGGTF. The chain employs TRBV20-1 and TRBJ1-2, with D tentatively TRBD1 (5 bases). V shed 3 bases and J shed 13 bases, with 15 bases lying between them. CDR3 length: 11 amino acids. Germline V gene data show CDR1 as DFQATT and CDR2 as SNEGSKA (reference sequence).

V usage is TRBV19 and J usage is TRBJ2-1; 14 bases are a match to TRBD2. Germline V gene data show CDR1 as LNHDA and CDR2 as SQIVND (reference sequence). This CDR3 spans 17 amino acids. The junction had 12 bases not matched to a gene; V was cut back by 5 bases and J by 9 bases. Here the CDR3 DNA reads TGTGCCAGTAGTCCCCGGCCGGGACTAGCGGGAGTAGTTGAGCAGTTCTTC. Translation gives CASSPRPGLAGVVEQFF.

The rearrangement joins TRBV19 to TRBJ2-3; 9 positions match TRBD2. This CDR3 has 15 amino acids. The germline gives CDR1 LNHDA, CDR2 SQIVND (reference sequence). V was pared by 5 bases and J by 1 base, with 4 bases of the junction left unmatched. CDR3 amino acids: CASSGLATRTDTQYF. In nucleotides, the CDR3 is TGTGCCAGTAGTGGACTAGCGACCCGCACAGATACGCAGTATTTT.

V gene TRBV6-6 combines with J gene TRBJ2-7; possibly TRBD1 for D (5 bases). Trimming took off 0 bases at V and 2 bases at J, with 11 bases between the two ends. Germline V gene data show CDR1 as MNHNY and CDR2 as SVGAGI (reference sequence). This CDR3 contains 15 residues. CDR3 bases: TGTGCCAGCAGTTACTCTCCAGGGTGGACCTACGAGCAGTACTTC. This encodes CASSYSPGWTYEQYF.